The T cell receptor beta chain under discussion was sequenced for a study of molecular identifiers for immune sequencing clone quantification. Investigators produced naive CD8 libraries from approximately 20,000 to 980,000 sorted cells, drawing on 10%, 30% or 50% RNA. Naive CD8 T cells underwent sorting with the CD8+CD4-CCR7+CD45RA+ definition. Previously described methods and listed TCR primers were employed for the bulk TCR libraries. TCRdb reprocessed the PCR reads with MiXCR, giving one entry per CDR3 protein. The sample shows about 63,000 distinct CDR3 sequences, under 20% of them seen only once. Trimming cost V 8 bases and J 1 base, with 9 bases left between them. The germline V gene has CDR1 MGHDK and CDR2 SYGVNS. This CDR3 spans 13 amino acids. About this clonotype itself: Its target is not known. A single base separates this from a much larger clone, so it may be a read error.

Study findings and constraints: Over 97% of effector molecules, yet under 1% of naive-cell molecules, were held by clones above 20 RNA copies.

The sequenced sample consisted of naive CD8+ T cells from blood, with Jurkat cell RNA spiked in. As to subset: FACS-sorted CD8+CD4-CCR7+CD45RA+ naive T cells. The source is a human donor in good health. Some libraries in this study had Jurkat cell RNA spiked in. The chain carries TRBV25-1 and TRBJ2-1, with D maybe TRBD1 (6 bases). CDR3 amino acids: CASARGSYNEQFF. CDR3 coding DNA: TGTGCCAGCGCCAGGGGATCCTACAATGAGCAGTTCTTC.